This T cell receptor (beta chain) was retrieved from a study of regulatory T cells in long-lasting Graves disease. This CDR3 has 15 residues. Germline trimming cut 4 bases from V and 9 bases from J; bases unmatched to any gene: 14. Germline CDR1 and CDR2: SGHTA and FQGNSA. Time point indicated: newly diagnosed GD, antithyroid drugs for less than 3 months. Following extraction of RNA from PBMCs, that RNA was used to make the TCR library. Building the TCR beta libraries relied on iRepertoire HTBI primers, and CDR3 regions underwent Arm-PCR. TCRdb independently ran MiXCR on the multiplex PCR reads; one entry per CDR3 protein. This sample yields about 530,000 distinct CDR3 sequences, of which about 16% are seen a single time; around 25% belongs to the top ten. This clonotype was seen many times. These same data were also listed under a study on T cells in Graves' hyperthyroidism and ophthalmopathy. Per that paper: An initial round of RT-PCR targeting the TCR CDR3 relied on the HTBI primer set.

This TCR derives from a woman aged 35 to 60 with Graves disease. This chain connects TRBV7-2 to TRBJ2-5; 7 nucleotides line up with TRBD1. Sequenced material: peripheral blood mononuclear cells (PBMCs), taken at new diagnosis, from a patient treated with antithyroid drugs. CDR3 sequence (DNA): TGTGCCAGCAGCTCTACCACAGGGGCCAGAGTGGCCCAGTACTTC. It yields the protein CASSSTTGARVAQYF.